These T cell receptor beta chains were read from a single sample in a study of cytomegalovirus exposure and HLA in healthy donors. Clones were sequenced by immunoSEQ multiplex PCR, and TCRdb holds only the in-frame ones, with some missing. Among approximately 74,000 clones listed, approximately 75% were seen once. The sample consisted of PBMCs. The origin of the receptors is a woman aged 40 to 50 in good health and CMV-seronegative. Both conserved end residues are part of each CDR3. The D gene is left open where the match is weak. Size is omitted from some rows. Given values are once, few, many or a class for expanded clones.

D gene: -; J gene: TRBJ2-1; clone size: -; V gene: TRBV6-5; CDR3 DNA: TGTGCCAGCAGTTACCTGAATTCCCCCGGAGATGAGCAGTTCTTC; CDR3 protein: CASSYLNSPGDEQFF
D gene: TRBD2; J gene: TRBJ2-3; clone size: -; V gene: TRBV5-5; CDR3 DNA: TGTGCCAGCAGCCTACTAGCGGGAGGCACAGATACGCAGTATTTT; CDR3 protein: CASSLLAGGTDTQYF
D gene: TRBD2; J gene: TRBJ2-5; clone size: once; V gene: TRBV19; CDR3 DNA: TGTGCCAGTAGTATAGGAGCGGGGGCCCAAGAGACCCAGTACTTC; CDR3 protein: CASSIGAGAQETQYF
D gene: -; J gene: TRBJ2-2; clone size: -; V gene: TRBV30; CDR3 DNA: TGTGCCTGCCAACGCGGTCCCGCCGGGGAGCTGTTTTTT; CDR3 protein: CACQRGPAGELFF
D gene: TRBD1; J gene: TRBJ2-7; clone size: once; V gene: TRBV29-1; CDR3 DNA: TGCAGCGTCGAACGACAGGGAGCCTACGAGCAGTACTTC; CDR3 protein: CSVERQGAYEQYF
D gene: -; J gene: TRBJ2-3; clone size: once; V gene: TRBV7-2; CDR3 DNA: TGTGCCAGCAGCCCCGCGGGGGATACGCAGTATTTT; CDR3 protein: CASSPAGDTQYF
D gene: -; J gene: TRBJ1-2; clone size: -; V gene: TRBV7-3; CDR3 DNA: TGTGCCAGCAGCTTAAGGGGAGATGTAGGAGACGGCTACACCTTC; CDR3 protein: CASSLRGDVGDGYTF
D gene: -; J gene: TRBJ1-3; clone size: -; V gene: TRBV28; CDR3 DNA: TGTGCCAGCAGTTCGGTGGGGGCTGTCGGAAACACCATATATTTT; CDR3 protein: CASSSVGAVGNTIYF
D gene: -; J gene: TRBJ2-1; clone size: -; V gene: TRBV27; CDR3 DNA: TGTGCCAGCAGTTTATCGAGGCCTAGCCACAATGAGCAGTTCTTC; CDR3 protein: CASSLSRPSHNEQFF
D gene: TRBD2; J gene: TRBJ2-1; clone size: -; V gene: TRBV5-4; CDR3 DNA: TGTGCCAGCAGCTTGTTTAGCGGGAGGGTCGATGAGCAGTTCTTC; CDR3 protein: CASSLFSGRVDEQFF
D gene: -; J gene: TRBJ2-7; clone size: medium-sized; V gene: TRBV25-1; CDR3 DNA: TGTGCCAGCGGGGGATGGGCAGGGGAGGGCGAGCAGTACTTC; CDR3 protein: CASGGWAGEGEQYF
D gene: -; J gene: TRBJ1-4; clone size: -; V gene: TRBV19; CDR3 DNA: TGTGCCAGTAGTATAGGTGGGGCAAATGAAAAACTGTTTTTT; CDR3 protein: CASSIGGANEKLFF
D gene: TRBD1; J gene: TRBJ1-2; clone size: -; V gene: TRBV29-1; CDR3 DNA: TGCAGCGTTGTATCAGGGGGTGGTAACTATGGCTACACCTTC; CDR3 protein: CSVVSGGGNYGYTF
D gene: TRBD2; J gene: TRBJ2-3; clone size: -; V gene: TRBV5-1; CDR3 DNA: TGCGCCAGCAGCTTAGAAGCGGGGGACACAGATACGCAGTATTTT; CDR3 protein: CASSLEAGDTDTQYF
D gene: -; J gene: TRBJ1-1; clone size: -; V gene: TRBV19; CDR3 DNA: TGTGCCAGTAGTAAGAGCGTTGAAGCTTTCTTT; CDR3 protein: CASSKSVEAFF
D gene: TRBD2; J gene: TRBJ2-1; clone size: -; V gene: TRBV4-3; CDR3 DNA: TGCGCCAGCAGCGGGGCGGGGGGCACCTACAATGAGCAGTTCTTC; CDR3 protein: CASSGAGGTYNEQFF
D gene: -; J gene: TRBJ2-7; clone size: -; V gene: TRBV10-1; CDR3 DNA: TGCGCCAGCAGTGAGACAGAACGGGGGTACGAGCAGTACTTC; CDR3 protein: CASSETERGYEQYF
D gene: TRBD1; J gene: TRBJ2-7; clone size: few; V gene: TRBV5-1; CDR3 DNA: TGCGCCAGCAGCTTTTGGACAGGGGTGGAGGAGCAGTACTTC; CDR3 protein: CASSFWTGVEEQYF
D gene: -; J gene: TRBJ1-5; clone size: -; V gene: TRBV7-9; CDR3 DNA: TGTGCCAGCAGCTTAGGGCAGGGACAGCCCCAGCATTTT; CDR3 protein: CASSLGQGQPQHF
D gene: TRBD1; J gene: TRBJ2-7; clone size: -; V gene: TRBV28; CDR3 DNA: TGTGCCAGCAGTTTACCTGCCGGGACAGGGGCCGAGCAGTACTTC; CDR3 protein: CASSLPAGTGAEQYF
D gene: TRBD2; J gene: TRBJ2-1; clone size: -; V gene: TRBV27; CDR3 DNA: TGTGCCAGCAGTTCTAGCGGGGGGGCCCATGAGCAGTTCTTC; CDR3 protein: CASSSSGGAHEQFF
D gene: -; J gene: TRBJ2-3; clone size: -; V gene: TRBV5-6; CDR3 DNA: TGTGCCAGCAGTTTGGGACTTTTGGATATCGGTACGCAGTATTTT; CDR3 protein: CASSLGLLDIGTQYF
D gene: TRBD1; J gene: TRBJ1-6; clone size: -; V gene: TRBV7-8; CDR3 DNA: TGTGCCAGCAGCCCCTGGAGTCCGGGACAGGGGGCTAATTCACCCCTCCACTTT; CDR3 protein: CASSPWSPGQGANSPLHF
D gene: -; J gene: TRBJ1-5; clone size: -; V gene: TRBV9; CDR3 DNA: TGTGCCAGCAGCGTAGATACCGGTCAGCCCCAGCATTTT; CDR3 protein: CASSVDTGQPQHF
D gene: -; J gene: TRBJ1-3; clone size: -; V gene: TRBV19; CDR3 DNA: TGTGCCAGTAGTTCCCAGACAGGCGGCAACACCATATATTTT; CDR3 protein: CASSSQTGGNTIYF
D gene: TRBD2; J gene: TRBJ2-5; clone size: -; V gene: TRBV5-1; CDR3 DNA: TGCGCCAGCAGCTTGCTTGCGGGGGGCAACCAAGAGACCCAGTACTTC; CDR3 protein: CASSLLAGGNQETQYF
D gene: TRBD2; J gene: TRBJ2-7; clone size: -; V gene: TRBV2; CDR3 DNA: TGTGCCAGCAGTAAAAAGCGGGAAGGGTACGAGCAGTACTTC; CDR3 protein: CASSKKREGYEQYF
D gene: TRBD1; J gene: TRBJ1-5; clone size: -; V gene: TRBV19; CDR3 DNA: TGTGCCAGTAGTATGGTGACAGGGTCTAGGATGGCCCAGCATTTT; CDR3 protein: CASSMVTGSRMAQHF
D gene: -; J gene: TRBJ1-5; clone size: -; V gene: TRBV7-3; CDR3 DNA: TGTGCCAGCAGCTCATATAGGGGTCAGGGGCTTGGTCAGCCCCAGCATTTT; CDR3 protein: CASSSYRGQGLGQPQHF
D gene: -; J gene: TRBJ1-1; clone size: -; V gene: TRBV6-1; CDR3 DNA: TGTGCCAGCAGTGAAGCAGCGATCAAGGGGGGGACTGAAGCTTTCTTT; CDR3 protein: CASSEAAIKGGTEAFF
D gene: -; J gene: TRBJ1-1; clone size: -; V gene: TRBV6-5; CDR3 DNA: TGTGCCAGCAGTTACTCGGCGGGGAACACTGAAGCTTTCTTT; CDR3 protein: CASSYSAGNTEAFF
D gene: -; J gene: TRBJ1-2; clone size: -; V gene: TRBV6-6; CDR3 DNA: TGTGCCAGCAGTTACCGTCCCGCGGCGGGCTATGGCTACACCTTC; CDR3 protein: CASSYRPAAGYGYTF